Listed below are T cell receptor beta chains from one sample, sequenced in a study of OX40 agonist ivuxolimab in advanced cancers. Here immunoSEQ multiplex PCR was the method, and the copy in TCRdb shows in-frame clones only, minus some. Among about 50,000 clones listed, nearly 90% were seen once. The sequenced sample was CD4+ or CD8+ T cells sorted from blood, obtained in a trial of the OX40 agonist ivuxolimab. Every receptor here comes from an adult with an advanced solid tumor such as melanoma, head and neck, liver or kidney cancer. CDR3s include the opening cysteine and the closing phenylalanine or tryptophan. Each record gives: J gene, V gene, D gene, clone size, CDR3 DNA, CDR3 protein. The D gene is left open where the match is weak. Size tells how often a clone was seen (once, few, many) or the class of an expanded clone, and some rows leave it out.

TRBJ2-3 | TRBV6-1 | TRBD2 | - | TGTGCCAGCCAGTTAGCGGGAGTGCTCGATACGCAGTATTTT | CASQLAGVLDTQYF
TRBJ2-2 | TRBV28 | TRBD2 | - | TGTGCCAGCAGTTTACTTAGCGGGACTTCCACCGGGGAGCTGTTTTTT | CASSLLSGTSTGELFF
TRBJ2-7 | TRBV6-1 | - | - | TGTGCCAGCAGTTTGTACGAGCAGTACTTC | CASSLYEQYF
TRBJ1-4 | TRBV20-1 | TRBD1 | - | TGCAGTGCTAGGGGACAGGAAAAACTGTTTTTT | CSARGQEKLFF
TRBJ1-5 | TRBV2 | TRBD1 | - | TGTGCCAGCAGTAGGGACAGTGGCAGAAATCAGCCCCAGCATTTT | CASSRDSGRNQPQHF
TRBJ2-7 | TRBV11-1 | - | - | TGTGCCAGCAGCCAGGGAACTGGCCGCTACGAGCAGTACTTC | CASSQGTGRYEQYF
TRBJ2-4 | TRBV5-1 | - | - | TGCGCCAGCAGCTTGGGAGAGGGAGGAATTCAGTACTTC | CASSLGEGGIQYF
TRBJ1-1 | TRBV7-6 | - | - | TGTGCCAGCAGCTTACGATCTGGGAACACTGAAGCTTTCTTT | CASSLRSGNTEAFF
TRBJ2-2 | TRBV30 | - | few | TGTGCCTGGAGGCTTTCGGCTAACACCGGGGAGCTGTTTTTT | CAWRLSANTGELFF
TRBJ1-4 | TRBV5-1 | TRBD1 | - | TGCGCCAGCAGCTTTTTGGCGGGACAGGGGGGTGAAAAACTGTTTTTT | CASSFLAGQGGEKLFF
TRBJ2-2 | TRBV27 | TRBD1 | - | TGTGCCAGCAGCCGGGGACAGGGGGTCGGGGAGCTGTTTTTT | CASSRGQGVGELFF
TRBJ2-6 | TRBV7-3 | - | - | TGTGCCAGCAGCCGGTCTGGGGCCAACGTCCTGACTTTC | CASSRSGANVLTF
TRBJ2-3 | TRBV19 | TRBD2 | once | TGTGCCAGTAGTATAGAGGGGGGACTAGCGGGCACAGATACGCAGTATTTT | CASSIEGGLAGTDTQYF
TRBJ2-5 | TRBV10-3 | - | - | TGTGCCATCAGTGAGTCCGATAAAGAGACCCAGTACTTC | CAISESDKETQYF
TRBJ2-7 | TRBV5-4 | - | - | TGTGCCAGCAGCCAACGCGGAGCCCCCTACGAGCAGTACTTC | CASSQRGAPYEQYF
TRBJ2-5 | TRBV10-1 | - | - | TGCGCCAGCAGTGAGTCAGGGCAGGGGGAGACCCAGTACTTC | CASSESGQGETQYF
TRBJ2-7 | TRBV10-3 | TRBD2 | - | TGTGCCATCAGTGAGAGGACTAGCGGGGACGAGCAGTACTTC | CAISERTSGDEQYF
TRBJ2-2 | TRBV5-1 | - | - | TGCGCCAGCAGGAGGGATGCGAACACCGGGGAGCTGTTTTTT | CASRRDANTGELFF
TRBJ2-5 | TRBV9 | - | - | TGTGCCAGCAGCGTTGGAGGAGGGACCCAGTACTTC | CASSVGGGTQYF
TRBJ1-6 | TRBV2 | - | once | TGTGCCAGCAAAGGCAGTTCACCCCTCCACTTT | CASKGSSPLHF
TRBJ2-1 | TRBV11-3 | TRBD2 | - | TGTGCCAGCAGCTTACGCGGGAGTCTGGGAAATGAGCAGTTCTTC | CASSLRGSLGNEQFF
TRBJ2-1 | TRBV19 | TRBD2 | - | TGTGCCAGTAGAACTAGCGGGAGAAGCGATGAGCAGTTCTTC | CASRTSGRSDEQFF
TRBJ2-5 | TRBV5-5 | TRBD1 | few | TGTGCCAGCAGCCGACAGGGACCCCAAGAGACCCAGTACTTC | CASSRQGPQETQYF
TRBJ2-7 | TRBV9 | - | - | TGTGCCAGCAGCGCGGGGGGACACAACTACGAGCAGTACTTC | CASSAGGHNYEQYF
TRBJ1-5 | TRBV28 | - | - | TGTGCCAGCAGTGCCACAGGGAATCAGCCCCAGCATTTT | CASSATGNQPQHF
TRBJ2-3 | TRBV11-1 | - | - | TGTGCCAGCAGCTTCGGTAGCACAGATACGCAGTATTTT | CASSFGSTDTQYF
TRBJ2-5 | TRBV11-3 | - | - | TGTGCCAGCAGCTTTTGGCAGCAAGAGACCCAGTACTTC | CASSFWQQETQYF
TRBJ1-3 | TRBV4-2 | - | - | TGTGCCAGCAGCCAAGATCCAGGGCTTGGAAACACCATATATTTT | CASSQDPGLGNTIYF
TRBJ2-6 | TRBV19 | - | few | TGTGCCAGTAAAGAATCCGGGGCCAACGTCCTGACTTTC | CASKESGANVLTF
TRBJ1-5 | TRBV23-1 | TRBD1 | - | TGCGCCAGCAGTCTCCGGGACAGGGGGTGGGAGCCCCAGCATTTT | CASSLRDRGWEPQHF
TRBJ2-1 | TRBV11-2 | TRBD1 | - | TGTGCCAGCAGCTCTACCCGGGACAGTTCCTACAATGAGCAGTTCTTC | CASSSTRDSSYNEQFF
TRBJ2-1 | TRBV11-2 | - | - | TGTGCCAGCAGCTTAGAGCGCCTCGGTGAGCAGTTCTTC | CASSLERLGEQFF
TRBJ2-1 | TRBV5-4 | TRBD2 | - | TGTGCCAGCAGCTTGGAACTAGCGGGGTACAATGAGCAGTTCTTC | CASSLELAGYNEQFF
TRBJ2-1 | TRBV9 | - | - | TGTGCCAGCAGCGTAGAGGGTAGCGACTACAATGAGCAGTTCTTC | CASSVEGSDYNEQFF
TRBJ2-7 | TRBV6-6 | TRBD2 | - | TGTGCCAGCACCGCGCTAGCGGGAGTTGGCGAGCAGTACTTC | CASTALAGVGEQYF
TRBJ1-1 | TRBV15 | - | - | TGTGCCACCAGCAGAGAAAGGTGGACTGAAGCTTTCTTT | CATSRERWTEAFF
TRBJ2-3 | TRBV6-1 | - | - | TGTGCCAGCAATGCAGGCGGTAGCACAGATACGCAGTATTTT | CASNAGGSTDTQYF
TRBJ2-7 | TRBV30 | - | once | TGTGCCTGGCTCTTCGCCCACGAGCAGTACTTC | CAWLFAHEQYF
TRBJ2-7 | TRBV2 | TRBD1 | - | TGTGCCAGCAGTGAAGGAGGCGGGACAGGGAGAAACGAGCAGTACTTC | CASSEGGGTGRNEQYF
TRBJ2-7 | TRBV14 | - | - | TGTGCCAGCAGCCCCATGGACCGAGCCTACGAGCAGTACTTC | CASSPMDRAYEQYF
TRBJ2-3 | TRBV5-6 | TRBD1 | - | TGTGCCAGCAGCCGGACAGGGCGGGCGTATACGCAGTATTTT | CASSRTGRAYTQYF
TRBJ1-1 | TRBV6-1 | TRBD1 | - | TGTGCCAGCAGTGTGAGACAGGGAGGAACTGAAGCTTTCTTT | CASSVRQGGTEAFF
TRBJ2-1 | TRBV10-3 | TRBD2 | few | TGTGCCATCAGCCTCGGACTAGACAATGAGCAGTTCTTC | CAISLGLDNEQFF
TRBJ2-1 | TRBV6-1 | - | few | TGTGCCAGCACCCCAGGGAGTGGGAACGCTGAGCAGTTCTTC | CASTPGSGNAEQFF
TRBJ1-5 | TRBV6-1 | TRBD1 | - | TGTGCCAGCAGTGACCGAACCGGGACAGTCAATCAGCCCCAGCATTTT | CASSDRTGTVNQPQHF
TRBJ1-1 | TRBV10-3 | TRBD1 | - | TGTGCCATCAGTGCGACAGGGCAGGGTACTGAAGCTTTCTTT | CAISATGQGTEAFF
TRBJ2-2 | TRBV5-1 | - | - | TGCGCCAGCAGCTTGGTGGGGTCCGGGGAGCTGTTTTTT | CASSLVGSGELFF
TRBJ2-2 | TRBV9 | TRBD2 | - | TGTGCCAGCAGCGCGGGACTAGCGGGAGTAGGCGGGGAGCTGTTTTTT | CASSAGLAGVGGELFF
TRBJ2-3 | TRBV5-1 | TRBD1 | few | TGCGCCAGCAGCCGATGGACAGGGAACACAGATACGCAGTATTTT | CASSRWTGNTDTQYF
TRBJ2-3 | TRBV9 | - | - | TGTGCCAGCAGCGTTACTCCTAGCACAGATACGCAGTATTTT | CASSVTPSTDTQYF
TRBJ1-2 | TRBV6-1 | - | - | TGTGCCAGCCCGGCGGCAGGGATAGGCTATGGCTACACCTTC | CASPAAGIGYGYTF